Presented here are 12 T cell receptor beta chains from one specimen sequenced in a study of OX40 agonist ivuxolimab in advanced cancers. Assay: immunoSEQ multiplex PCR; the TCRdb copy retains only in-frame clones and omits some. The sample carries about 68,000 clones, 82% recorded once. This material consisted of CD4+ or CD8+ T cells sorted from blood, taken in a trial of the OX40 agonist ivuxolimab. Receptors were obtained from an adult with an advanced solid tumor such as melanoma, head and neck, liver or kidney cancer.

The chain couples TRBV7-9 to TRBJ1-1; tentatively, D is TRBD1 (5 bases). The CDR3 contains 14 residues. The V and J ends lost 1 base and 7 bases respectively, with 13 bases between them. Germline CDR1 SEHNR, CDR2 FQNEAQ (reference sequence). CDR3 bases: TGTGCCAGCAGCTTAGATTCGGGGGAGGATGAAGCTTTCTTT. Protein sequence: CASSLDSGEDEAFF. Drawing the rest from reference TRBV7-9 and TRBJ1-1, the complete variable domain is DTGVSQNPRHKITKRGQNVTFRCDPISEHNRLYWYRQTLGQGPEFLTYFQNEAQLEKSRLLSDRFSAERPKGSFSTLEIQRTEQGDSAMYLCASSLDSGEDEAFFGQGTRLTVV.

V usage is TRBV6-5 and J usage is TRBJ1-2; 7 bases map to TRBD1. With 4 bases clipped from V and 4 bases from J, the junction kept 6 bases outside the gene matches. The CDR3 sequence is 14 residues long. The germline gives CDR1 MNHEY, CDR2 SVGAGI. Written as DNA, the CDR3 is TGTGCCAGCAGTTCTAAGACAGGGATCTATGGCTACACCTTC. Amino acids: CASSSKTGIYGYTF.

The chain joins TRBV28 to TRBJ2-3; D tentatively reads TRBD1 or TRBD2 (5 bases each). The V gene lost 6 bases and the J gene lost 3 bases, with 22 bases spanning the gap. Per germline, CDR1 MDHEN and CDR2 SYDVKM. CDR3 length: 17 amino acids. DNA for the CDR3: TGTGCCAGCAGCTTCGAACCGGGACGGATGGTTACAGATACGCAGTATTTT. Translating gives CASSFEPGRMVTDTQYF.

J is TRBJ1-2 and V is TRBV28; 7 bases align to TRBD1. Trimming took 3 bases from V and 1 from J; bases not matched to a gene: 8. From germline, CDR1 is MDHEN and CDR2 SYDVKM. The CDR3 length is 16 residues. The CDR3 coding sequence is TGTGCCAGCAGTTTGGCGGGACAGATACTTAACTATGGCTACACCTTC. The encoded protein is CASSLAGQILNYGYTF.

On this clone: This specimen includes other DNA sequences encoding the same CDR3. This chain joins TRBV28 and TRBJ2-3; maybe TRBD2 (6 bases). CDR3 length: 14 residues. The germline CDR1 and CDR2 sequences are MDHEN and SYDVKM. The V end was cut by 3 bases, the J end by 6 bases, with 13 bases between. CDR3 bases: TGTGCCAGCAGTTTTCTTAGCGGAACCGATACGCAGTATTTT. Translating gives CASSFLSGTDTQYF.

This clone was recorded a few times. The chain uses TRBV28 and TRBJ2-3; a possible D gene is TRBD2 (5 bases). The germline CDR1 and CDR2 sequences are MDHEN and SYDVKM. With 6 bases removed from V and 4 bases from J, the gap between germline ends came to 14 bases. This CDR3 has 14 residues. CDR3 amino acids: CASSLLSSADTQYF. CDR3 coding DNA: TGTGCCAGCAGCCTATTGAGTAGCGCAGATACGCAGTATTTT. Complete variable domain (other parts from reference TRBV28 and TRBJ2-3): DVKVTQSSRYLVKRTGEKVFLECVQDMDHENMFWYRQDPGLGLRLIYFSYDVKMKEKGDIPEGYSVSREKKERFSLILESASTNQTSMYLCASSLLSSADTQYFGPGTRLTVL.

The sample holds a few counts of this clone. V and J are TRBV28 and TRBJ1-5, with D possibly TRBD1 on 5 matching bases. The length of the CDR3 is 12 residues. The germline V gene encodes CDR1 MDHEN and CDR2 SYDVKM. Between the trimmed V and J ends, which lost 3 bases and 11 bases, there was a span of 11 bases. CDR3 residues: CASSFRRGAQHF. The CDR3 DNA reads TGTGCCAGCAGTTTCCGTCGGGGGGCCCAGCATTTT.

V usage is TRBV7-2 and J usage is TRBJ2-2; weak D call: TRBD2 (5 bases). The CDR3 loop spans 14 amino acids. The V and J ends lost 8 bases and 4 bases respectively, with 14 bases between them. The germline V gene encodes CDR1 SGHTA and CDR2 FQGNSA. The CDR3 DNA follows: TGTGCCAGCGGCGACCCTGCGGGCACCGGGGAGCTGTTTTTT. Translated, it gives CASGDPAGTGELFF.

J is TRBJ2-7 and V is TRBV4-1; 7 bases are shared with TRBD1. Germline V gene lookup returns CDR1 MGHRA and CDR2 YSYEKL. The CDR3 runs 15 residues. V lost 1 base and J lost 0; bases outside the gene matches: 3. Written as DNA, the CDR3 is TGCGCCAGCAGCCAAGCGACAGGGCCCTCCTACGAGCAGTACGTC. Its translation: CASSQATGPSYEQYV.

V is TRBV7-8 and J is TRBJ2-1, with TRBD2 matching over 11 bases. The CDR3 spans 19 residues. Unmatched junction bases numbered 10, after V lost 0 bases and J lost 3 bases. Germline values: CDR1 SGHVS, CDR2 FQNEAQ. CDR3 protein: CASSLASTFSGRGYNEQFF. The CDR3 nucleotides read TGTGCCAGCAGCTTAGCCTCGACGTTTAGCGGGAGGGGCTACAATGAGCAGTTCTTC. Variable domain in full (rest from reference TRBV7-8 and TRBJ2-1): GAGVSQSPRYKVAKRGQDVALRCDPISGHVSLFWYQQALGQGPEFLTYFQNEAQLDKSGLPSDRFFAERPEGSVSTLKIQRTQQEDSAVYLCASSLASTFSGRGYNEQFFGPGTRLTVL.

J is TRBJ2-1 and V is TRBV27, with 7 positions matching TRBD2. The CDR3 covers 16 residues. Germline trimming cut 3 bases from V and 6 bases from J; bases unmatched to any gene: 11. Germline lookup yields CDR1 MNHEY and CDR2 SMNVEV (reference sequence). The CDR3 DNA follows: TGTGCCAGCAGTTTGGGTGCGGGAGTCAAAGCCAATGAGCAGTTCTTC. Protein: CASSLGAGVKANEQFF.

V and J are TRBV6-6 and TRBJ2-7; tentatively, D is TRBD1 (5 bases). Trimming stripped 4 bases from V and 4 bases from J, with 20 bases between. The CDR3 covers 16 residues. Germline lookup yields CDR1 MNHNY and CDR2 SVGAGI (reference sequence). CDR3 residues: CASSFKGSFSGYEQYV. CDR3 nucleotide sequence: TGTGCCAGCAGTTTCAAAGGGTCCTTCTCAGGGTACGAGCAGTACGTC.